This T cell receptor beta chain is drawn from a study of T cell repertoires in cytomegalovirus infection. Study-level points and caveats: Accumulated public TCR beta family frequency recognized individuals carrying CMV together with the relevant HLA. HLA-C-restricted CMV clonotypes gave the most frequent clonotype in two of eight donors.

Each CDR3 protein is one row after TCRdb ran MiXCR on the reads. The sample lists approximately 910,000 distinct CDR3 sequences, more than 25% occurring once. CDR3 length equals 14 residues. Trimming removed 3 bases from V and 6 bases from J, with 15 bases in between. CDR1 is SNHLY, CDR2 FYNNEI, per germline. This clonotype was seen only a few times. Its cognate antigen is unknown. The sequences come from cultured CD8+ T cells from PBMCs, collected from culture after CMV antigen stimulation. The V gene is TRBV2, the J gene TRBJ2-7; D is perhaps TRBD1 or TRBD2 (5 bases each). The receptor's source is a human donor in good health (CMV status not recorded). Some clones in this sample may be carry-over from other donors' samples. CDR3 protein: CASSDSGTLPEQYF. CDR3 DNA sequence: TGTGCCAGCAGTGATAGTGGGACCCTGCCCGAGCAGTACTTC.